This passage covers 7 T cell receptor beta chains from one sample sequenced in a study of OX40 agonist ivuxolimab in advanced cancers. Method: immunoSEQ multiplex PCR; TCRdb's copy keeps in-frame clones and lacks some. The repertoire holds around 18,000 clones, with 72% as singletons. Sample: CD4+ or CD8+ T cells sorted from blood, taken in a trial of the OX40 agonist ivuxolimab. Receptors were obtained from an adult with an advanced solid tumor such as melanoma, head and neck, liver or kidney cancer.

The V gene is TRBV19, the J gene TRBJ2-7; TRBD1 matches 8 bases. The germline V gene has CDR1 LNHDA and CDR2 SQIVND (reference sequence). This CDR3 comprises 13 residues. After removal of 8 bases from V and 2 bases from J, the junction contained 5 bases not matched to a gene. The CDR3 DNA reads TGTGCCAGTTCCCGGACAGGGACCTACGAGCAGTACTTC. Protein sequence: CASSRTGTYEQYF.

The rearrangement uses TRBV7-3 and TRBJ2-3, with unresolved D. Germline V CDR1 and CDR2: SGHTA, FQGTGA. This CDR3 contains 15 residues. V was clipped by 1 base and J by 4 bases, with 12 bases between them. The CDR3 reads CASSLIGPESDTQYF. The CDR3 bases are TGTGCCAGCAGCTTAATAGGCCCGGAGTCAGATACGCAGTATTTT.

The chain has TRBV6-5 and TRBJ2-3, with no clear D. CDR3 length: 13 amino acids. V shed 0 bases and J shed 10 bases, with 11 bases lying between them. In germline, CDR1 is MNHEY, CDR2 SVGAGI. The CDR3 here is CASSYSKLVAQYF. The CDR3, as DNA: TGTGCCAGCAGTTACTCGAAGCTAGTTGCGCAGTATTTT.

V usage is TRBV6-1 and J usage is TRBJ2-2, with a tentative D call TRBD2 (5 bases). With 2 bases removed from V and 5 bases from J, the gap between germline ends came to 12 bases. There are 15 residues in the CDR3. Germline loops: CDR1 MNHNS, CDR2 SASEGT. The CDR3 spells CASSELLTGTGELFF. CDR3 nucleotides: TGTGCCAGCAGTGAATTATTAACGGGGACCGGGGAGCTGTTTTTT.

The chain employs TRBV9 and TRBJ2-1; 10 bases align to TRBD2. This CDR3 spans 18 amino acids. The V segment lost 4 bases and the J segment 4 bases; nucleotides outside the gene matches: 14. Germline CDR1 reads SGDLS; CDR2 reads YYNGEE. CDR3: CASSSIQIASGRYNEQFF. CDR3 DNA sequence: TGTGCCAGCAGCTCCATTCAAATAGCTAGCGGGAGATACAATGAGCAGTTCTTC.

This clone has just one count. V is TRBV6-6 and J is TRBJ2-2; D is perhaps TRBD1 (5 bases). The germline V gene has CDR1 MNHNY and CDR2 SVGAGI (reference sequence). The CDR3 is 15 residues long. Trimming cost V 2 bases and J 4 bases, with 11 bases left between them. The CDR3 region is CASSYLRRGTGELFF. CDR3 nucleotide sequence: TGTGCCAGCAGTTACCTCCGAAGGGGCACCGGGGAGCTGTTTTTT.

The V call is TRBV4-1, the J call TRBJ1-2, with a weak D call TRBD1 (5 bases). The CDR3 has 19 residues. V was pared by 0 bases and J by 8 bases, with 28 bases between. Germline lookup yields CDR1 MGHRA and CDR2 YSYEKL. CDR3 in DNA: TGCGCCAGCAGCCAAGAAGGTTCAGGTACAGGCATTTTGGTGGTCGGCTACACCTTC. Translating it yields CASSQEGSGTGILVVGYTF.